This TCR beta chain was recorded in a study of OX40 agonist ivuxolimab in advanced cancers. Background on the study: Patients were around 83% male with ages roughly 23 to 85, mean about 65.

With regard to this clone: Its antigen is still unknown.

Here immunoSEQ multiplex PCR was the method, and the copy in TCRdb shows in-frame clones only, minus some. The table shows around 35,000 clones, with approximately 88% occurring only once. Study conclusions and caveats: Fewer expanded clones were found on average in CD4+ than in CD8+ T cells.

V was trimmed by 0 bases and J by 0 bases, leaving 9 bases between them. The CDR3 sequence is 17 residues long. Germline values: CDR1 LGHNA, CDR2 YSLEER. The chain joins TRBV4-3 to TRBJ2-6; D uncertain. This receptor was identified in an adult with an advanced solid tumor such as melanoma, head and neck, liver or kidney cancer. The sequencing used CD4+ or CD8+ T cells sorted from blood, collected in a trial of the OX40 agonist ivuxolimab. The CDR3 region has the DNA TGCGCCAGCAGCCAAGAGAGACACGACTCTGGGGCCAACGTCCTGACTTTC. Translating gives CASSQERHDSGANVLTF.